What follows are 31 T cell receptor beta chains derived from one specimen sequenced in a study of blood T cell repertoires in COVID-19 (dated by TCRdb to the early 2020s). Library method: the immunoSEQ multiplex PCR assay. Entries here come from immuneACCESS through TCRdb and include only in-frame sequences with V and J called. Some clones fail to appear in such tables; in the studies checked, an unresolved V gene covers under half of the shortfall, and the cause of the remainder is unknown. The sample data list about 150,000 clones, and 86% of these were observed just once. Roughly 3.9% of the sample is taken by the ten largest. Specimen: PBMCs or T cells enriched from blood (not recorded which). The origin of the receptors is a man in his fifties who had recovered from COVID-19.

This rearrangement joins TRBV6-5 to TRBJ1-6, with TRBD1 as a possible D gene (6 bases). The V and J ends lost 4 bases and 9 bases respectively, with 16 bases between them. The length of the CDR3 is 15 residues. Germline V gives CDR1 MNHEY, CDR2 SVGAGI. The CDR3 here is CASSSLLTGPSPLHF. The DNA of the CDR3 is TGTGCCAGCAGTTCCCTTTTAACAGGGCCTTCACCCCTCCACTTT.

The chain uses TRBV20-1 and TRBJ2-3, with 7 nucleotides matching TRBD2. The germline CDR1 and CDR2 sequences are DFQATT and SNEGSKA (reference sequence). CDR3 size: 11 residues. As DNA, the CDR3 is TGCATTGCGGGAGTGGGAGATACGCAGTATTTT. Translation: CIAGVGDTQYF.

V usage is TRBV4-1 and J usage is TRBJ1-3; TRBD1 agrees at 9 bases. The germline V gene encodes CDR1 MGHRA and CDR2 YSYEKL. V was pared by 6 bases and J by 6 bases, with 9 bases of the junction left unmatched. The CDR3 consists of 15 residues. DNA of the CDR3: TGCGCCAGCAGTAAAGCCGGGACAGGGATAAACACCATATATTTT. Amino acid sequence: CASSKAGTGINTIYF.

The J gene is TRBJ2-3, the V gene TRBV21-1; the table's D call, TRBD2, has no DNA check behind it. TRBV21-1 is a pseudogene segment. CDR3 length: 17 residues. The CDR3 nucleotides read TGTGCCAGCAGCAAAGGGAGGGAGGGGCCTTGTACAGATACGCAGTATTTT. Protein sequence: CASSKGREGPCTDTQYF.

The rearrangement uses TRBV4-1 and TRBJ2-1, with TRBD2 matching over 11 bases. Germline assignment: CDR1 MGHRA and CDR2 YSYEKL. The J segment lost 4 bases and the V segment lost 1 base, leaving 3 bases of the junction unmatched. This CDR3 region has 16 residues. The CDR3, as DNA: TGCGCCAGCAGCCAAGCCTGGACTAGCGGGTACAATGAGCAGTTCTTC. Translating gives CASSQAWTSGYNEQFF.

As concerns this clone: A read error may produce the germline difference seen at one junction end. The CDR3 region has the DNA TGCAGCGTTCAAGACGGGCAAGAGACCCAGTACTTC. As protein: CSVQDGQETQYF. The chain recombines TRBV29-1 with TRBJ2-5; no clear D. The CDR3 extends over 12 amino acids. Germline CDR1 SQVTM, CDR2 ANQGSEA.

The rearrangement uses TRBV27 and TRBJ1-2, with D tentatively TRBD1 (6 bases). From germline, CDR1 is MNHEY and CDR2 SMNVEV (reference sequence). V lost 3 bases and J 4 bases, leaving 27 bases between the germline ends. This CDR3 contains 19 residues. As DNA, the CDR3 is TGTGCCAGCAGTTTGGGGTACTCGGGGGGCGGACCTCGGGGCTATGGCTACACCTTC. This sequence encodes CASSLGYSGGGPRGYGYTF.

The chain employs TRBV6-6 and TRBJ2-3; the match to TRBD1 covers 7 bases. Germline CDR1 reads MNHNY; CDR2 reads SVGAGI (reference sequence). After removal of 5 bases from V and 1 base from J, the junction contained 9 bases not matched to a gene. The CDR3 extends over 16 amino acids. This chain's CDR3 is CASSANRGGGTDTQYF. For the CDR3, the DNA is TGTGCCAGCAGTGCAAACAGGGGTGGCGGCACAGATACGCAGTATTTT.

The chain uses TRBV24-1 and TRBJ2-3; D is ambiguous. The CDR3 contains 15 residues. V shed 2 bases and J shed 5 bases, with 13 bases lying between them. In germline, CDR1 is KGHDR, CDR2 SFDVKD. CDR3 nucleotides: TGTGCCACCAGTGATTCGTCCCAGGCTGGAGATACGCAGTATTTT. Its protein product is CATSDSSQAGDTQYF.

The DNA for the CDR3 is TGTGCCAGCAGTGTACAGGGGAATTCACCCCTCCACTTT. Its protein product is CASSVQGNSPLHF. J is TRBJ1-6 and V is TRBV28; 7 positions agree with TRBD1. The ends lost 5 bases at V and 7 bases at J; junction bases unmatched: 2. The CDR3 has 13 residues. Germline loops: CDR1 MDHEN, CDR2 SYDVKM.

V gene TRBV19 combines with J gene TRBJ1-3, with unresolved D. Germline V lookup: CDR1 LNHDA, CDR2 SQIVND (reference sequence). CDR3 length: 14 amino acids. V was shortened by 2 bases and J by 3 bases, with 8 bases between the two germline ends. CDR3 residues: CASSISGLGNTIYF. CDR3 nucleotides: TGTGCCAGTAGTATATCCGGACTTGGAAACACCATATATTTT. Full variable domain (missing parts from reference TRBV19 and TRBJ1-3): DGGITQSPKYLFRKEGQNVTLSCEQNLNHDAMYWYRQDPGQGLRLIYYSQIVNDFQKGDIAEGYSVSREKKESFPLTVTSAQKNPTAFYLCASSISGLGNTIYFGEGSWLTVV.

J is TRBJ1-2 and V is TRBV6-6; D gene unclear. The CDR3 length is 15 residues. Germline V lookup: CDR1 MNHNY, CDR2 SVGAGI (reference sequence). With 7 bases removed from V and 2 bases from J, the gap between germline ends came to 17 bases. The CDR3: CASTQGLRGNYGYTF. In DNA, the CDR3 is TGTGCCAGCACCCAAGGTTTGAGAGGGAACTATGGCTACACCTTC.

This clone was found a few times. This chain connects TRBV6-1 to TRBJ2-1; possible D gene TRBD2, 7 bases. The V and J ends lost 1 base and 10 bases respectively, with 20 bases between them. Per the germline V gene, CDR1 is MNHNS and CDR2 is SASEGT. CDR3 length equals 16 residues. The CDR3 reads CASSEDWRGGPQEQFF. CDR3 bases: TGTGCCAGCAGTGAAGATTGGCGCGGGGGCCCCCAGGAGCAGTTCTTC.

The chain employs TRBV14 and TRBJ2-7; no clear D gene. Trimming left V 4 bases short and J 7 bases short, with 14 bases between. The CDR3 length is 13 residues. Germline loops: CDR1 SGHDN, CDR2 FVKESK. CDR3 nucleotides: TGTGCCAGCAGCCCGGAGCGTAGGCCAGAGCAGTACTTC. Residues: CASSPERRPEQYF.

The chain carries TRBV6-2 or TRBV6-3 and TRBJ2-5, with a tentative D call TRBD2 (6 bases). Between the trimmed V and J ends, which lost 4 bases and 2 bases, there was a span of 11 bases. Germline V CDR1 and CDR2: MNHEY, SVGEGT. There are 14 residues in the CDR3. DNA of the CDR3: TGTGCCAGCAGTTTAGCCGGGACTCAAGAGACCCAGTACTTC. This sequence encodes CASSLAGTQETQYF.

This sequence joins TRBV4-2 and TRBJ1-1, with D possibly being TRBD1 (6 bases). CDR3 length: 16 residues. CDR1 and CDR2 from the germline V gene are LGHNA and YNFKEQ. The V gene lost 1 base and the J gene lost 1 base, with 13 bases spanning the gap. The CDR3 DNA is TGTGCCAGCAGCCAAGGAGGGGGTTCAAGGAACACTGAAGCTTTCTTT. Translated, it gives CASSQGGGSRNTEAFF.

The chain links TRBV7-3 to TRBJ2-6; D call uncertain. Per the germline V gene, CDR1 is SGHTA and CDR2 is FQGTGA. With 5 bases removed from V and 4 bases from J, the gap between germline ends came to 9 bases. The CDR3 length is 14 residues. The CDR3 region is CASSPLLGANVLTF. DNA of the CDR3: TGTGCCAGCAGCCCTCTATTGGGGGCCAACGTCCTGACTTTC. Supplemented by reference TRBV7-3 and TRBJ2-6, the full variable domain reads GAGVSQTPSNKVTEKGKYVELRCDPISGHTALYWYRQSLGQGPEFLIYFQGTGAADDSGLPNDRFFAVRPEGSVSTLKIQRTERGDSAVYLCASSPLLGANVLTFGAGSRLTVL.

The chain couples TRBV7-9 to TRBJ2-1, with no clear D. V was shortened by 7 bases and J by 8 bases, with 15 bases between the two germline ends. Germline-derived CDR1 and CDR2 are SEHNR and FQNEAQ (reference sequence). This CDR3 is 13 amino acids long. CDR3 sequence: CASTPPGWDEQFF. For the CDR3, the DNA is TGTGCCAGCACCCCCCCCGGGTGGGATGAGCAGTTCTTC.

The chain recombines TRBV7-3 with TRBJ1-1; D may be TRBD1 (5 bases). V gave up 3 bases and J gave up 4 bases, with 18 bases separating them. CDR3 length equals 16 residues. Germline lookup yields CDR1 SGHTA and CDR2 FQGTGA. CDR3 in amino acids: CASSLWGIGRGTEAFF. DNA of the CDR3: TGTGCCAGCAGCTTGTGGGGCATCGGGCGGGGCACTGAAGCTTTCTTT.

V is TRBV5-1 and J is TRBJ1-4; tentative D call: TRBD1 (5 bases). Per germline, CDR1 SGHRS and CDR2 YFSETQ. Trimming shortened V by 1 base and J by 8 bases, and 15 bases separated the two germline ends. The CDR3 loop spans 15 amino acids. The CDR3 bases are TGCGCCAGCAGCTTGATGGAGGGGCGTAAGGAAAAACTGTTTTTT. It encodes CASSLMEGRKEKLFF. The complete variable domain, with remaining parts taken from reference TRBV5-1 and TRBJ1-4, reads KAGVTQTPRYLIKTRGQQVTLSCSPISGHRSVSWYQQTPGQGLQFLFEYFSETQRNKGNFPGRFSGRQFSNSRSEMNVSTLELGDSALYLCASSLMEGRKEKLFFGSGTQLSVL.

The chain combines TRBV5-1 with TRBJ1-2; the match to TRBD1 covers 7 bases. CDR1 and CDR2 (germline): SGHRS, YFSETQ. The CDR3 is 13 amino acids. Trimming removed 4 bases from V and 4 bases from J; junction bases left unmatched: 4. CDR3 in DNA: TGCGCCAGCAGCGGGGACAGACCCTATGGCTACACCTTC. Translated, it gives CASSGDRPYGYTF.

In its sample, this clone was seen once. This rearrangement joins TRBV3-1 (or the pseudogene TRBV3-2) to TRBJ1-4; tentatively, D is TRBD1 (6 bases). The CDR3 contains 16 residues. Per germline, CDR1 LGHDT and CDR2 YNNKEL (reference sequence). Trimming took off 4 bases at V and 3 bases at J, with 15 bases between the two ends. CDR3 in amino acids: CASSPWRGAPNEKLFF. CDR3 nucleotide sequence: TGTGCCAGCAGCCCCTGGCGGGGGGCCCCTAATGAAAAACTGTTTTTT.

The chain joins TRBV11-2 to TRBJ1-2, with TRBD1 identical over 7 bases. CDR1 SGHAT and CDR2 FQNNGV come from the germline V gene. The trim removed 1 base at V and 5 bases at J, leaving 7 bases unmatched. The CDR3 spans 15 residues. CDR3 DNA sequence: TGTGCCAGCAGCTTAGTACCCCAACAGGGGTATGGCTACACCTTC. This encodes CASSLVPQQGYGYTF.

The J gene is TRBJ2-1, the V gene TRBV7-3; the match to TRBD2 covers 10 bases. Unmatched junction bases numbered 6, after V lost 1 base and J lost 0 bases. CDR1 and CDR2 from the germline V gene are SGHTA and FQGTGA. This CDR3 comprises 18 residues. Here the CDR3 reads CASSLIPSGRFSYNEQFF. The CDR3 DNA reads TGTGCCAGCAGCTTAATACCTAGCGGGAGATTCTCCTACAATGAGCAGTTCTTC.

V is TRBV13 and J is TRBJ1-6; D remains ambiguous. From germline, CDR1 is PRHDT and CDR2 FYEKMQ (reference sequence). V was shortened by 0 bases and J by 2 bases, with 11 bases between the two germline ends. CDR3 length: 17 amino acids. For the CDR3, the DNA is TGTGCCAGCAGCTTAGGTCCGGGGATCACCTATAATTCACCCCTCCACTTT. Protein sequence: CASSLGPGITYNSPLHF.

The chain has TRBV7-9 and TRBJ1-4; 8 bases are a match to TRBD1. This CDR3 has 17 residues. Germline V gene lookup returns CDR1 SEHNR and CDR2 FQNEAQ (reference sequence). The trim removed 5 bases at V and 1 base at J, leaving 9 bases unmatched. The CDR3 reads CASSHRAGGETNEKLFF. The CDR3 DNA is TGTGCCAGCAGCCACCGGGCAGGGGGCGAAACTAATGAAAAACTGTTTTTT.

This CDR3 reads CASSLTGYRTYEQYF. The CDR3 DNA reads TGTGCCAGCAGCTTGACAGGTTATAGAACCTACGAGCAGTACTTC. This chain links TRBV28 with TRBJ2-7, with a weak D call TRBD1 (6 bases). The CDR3 totals 15 residues. Germline assignment: CDR1 MDHEN and CDR2 SYDVKM. The V gene lost 6 bases and the J gene lost 2 bases, with 17 bases spanning the gap.

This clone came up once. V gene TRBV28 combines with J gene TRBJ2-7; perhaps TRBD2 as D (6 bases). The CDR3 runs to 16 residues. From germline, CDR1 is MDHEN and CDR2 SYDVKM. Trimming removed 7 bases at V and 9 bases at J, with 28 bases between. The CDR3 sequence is CASTPAGRGKRDGQYV. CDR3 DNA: TGTGCCAGCACCCCGGCGGGACGGGGAAAAAGGGATGGGCAGTACGTC.

The CDR3 DNA sequence: TGTGCCAGCAGTTTGGGACAGAACTATGGCTACACCTTC. As protein: CASSLGQNYGYTF. J is TRBJ1-2 and V is TRBV6-5; TRBD1 aligns across 7 bases. The CDR3 has 13 residues. Trimming cost V 4 bases and J 2 bases; bases outside gene matches: 1. Germline values: CDR1 MNHEY, CDR2 SVGAGI.

CDR3 loop: CASSGYSGTGALKFYEQYF. Written as DNA, the CDR3 is TGTGCCAGCAGCGGATACTCAGGGACAGGGGCCTTAAAGTTTTACGAGCAGTACTTC. V and J are TRBV7-2 and TRBJ2-7; TRBD1 agrees at 10 bases. Germline trimming cut 5 bases from V and 4 bases from J; bases unmatched to any gene: 20. This CDR3 is built from 19 residues. Germline loops: CDR1 SGHTA, CDR2 FQGNSA.

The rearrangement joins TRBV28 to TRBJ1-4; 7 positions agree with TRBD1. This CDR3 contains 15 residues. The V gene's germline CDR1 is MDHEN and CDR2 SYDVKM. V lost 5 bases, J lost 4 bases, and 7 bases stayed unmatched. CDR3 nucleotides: TGTGCCAGCAGTAAACCGGGACAGATTAATGAAAAACTGTTTTTT. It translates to CASSKPGQINEKLFF.